One and the same sample provided the 12 T cell receptor beta chains below, sequenced in a study of a mutant IDH1 vaccine in newly diagnosed glioma listed by TCRdb under 2021. Antigen specificity for these receptors is unknown. The library was obtained by the immunoSEQ multiplex PCR assay. Here the immuneACCESS table is served through TCRdb, limited to in-frame sequences with V and J called. Missing clones are a known gap in these copies; in checked studies unresolved V genes cover under half, and the rest lacks a known reason. This sample is represented by some 130,000 clones; around 80% of them were singletons. The ten largest clones represent 4.5% to 7% of the sample. Interpreted using the paper, the time point label stands for: week 11, during vaccination. Each vaccine dose was 300 ug of a 20-mer mutant IDH1 peptide in Montanide, given subcutaneously with topical imiquimod. Source: PBMCs, taken from a glioma patient whose treatment included an IDH1 peptide vaccine. These receptors came from a man in his forties or fifties with glioma.

The gene calls are TRBV11-3 and TRBJ1-1; a possible D gene is TRBD1 (5 bases). The CDR3 length is 14 residues. CDR1 and CDR2 (germline): SGHNT, YENEEA. The V gene lost 4 bases and the J gene lost 0 bases, with 9 bases spanning the gap. The CDR3 DNA reads TGTGCCAGCAGCTCCGACAGTCTGAACACTGAAGCTTTCTTT. Translation: CASSSDSLNTEAFF.

The CDR3 loop reads CATSREGAHYEQYF. The DNA for the CDR3 is TGTGCCACCAGCAGAGAGGGGGCCCACTACGAGCAGTACTTC. V gene TRBV15 combines with J gene TRBJ2-7; weak D call: TRBD1 (6 bases). The CDR3 covers 14 residues. V was trimmed by 0 bases and J by 3 bases, leaving 9 bases between them. The germline V gene encodes CDR1 LNHNV and CDR2 YYDKDF (reference sequence).

The chain links TRBV14 to TRBJ2-3; D unclear. There are 15 residues in the CDR3. Per the germline V gene, CDR1 is SGHDN and CDR2 is FVKESK. V lost 1 base to trimming and J lost 6 bases, with 14 bases between them. The CDR3 sequence: CASSQGRNVIDTQYF. CDR3 in DNA: TGTGCCAGCAGCCAAGGACGAAATGTAATCGATACGCAGTATTTT.

The genes are TRBV19 and TRBJ1-2, with D possibly matching TRBD1 (6 bases). Germline V gene data show CDR1 as LNHDA and CDR2 as SQIVND (reference sequence). There are 17 residues in the CDR3. Trimming left V 6 bases short and J 6 bases short, with 26 bases between. The CDR3 sequence is CASSKGVMGQGSNGYTF. Here the CDR3 DNA reads TGTGCCAGTAGCAAGGGGGTGATGGGGCAGGGCTCCAATGGCTACACCTTC. Full variable domain (rest looked up from reference TRBV19 and TRBJ1-2): DGGITQSPKYLFRKEGQNVTLSCEQNLNHDAMYWYRQDPGQGLRLIYYSQIVNDFQKGDIAEGYSVSREKKESFPLTVTSAQKNPTAFYLCASSKGVMGQGSNGYTFGSGTRLTVV.

The V call is TRBV7-2, the J call TRBJ1-1; D remains unclear. The ends were cut back, 7 bases at V and 2 bases at J, with 8 bases in the middle. The CDR3 loop spans 12 amino acids. Per the germline V gene, CDR1 is SGHTA and CDR2 is FQGNSA. The CDR3 bases are TGTGCCAGCACTCCAGCAAACACTGAAGCTTTCTTT. This gives the protein CASTPANTEAFF.

The chain couples TRBV2 to TRBJ1-1, with TRBD1 matching 12 bases. The CDR3 sequence is 14 residues long. Germline loops: CDR1 SNHLY, CDR2 FYNNEI. V lost 4 bases, J lost 6 bases, and 3 bases stayed unmatched. CDR3 amino acids: CASSAGTGGSEAFF. In DNA, the CDR3 is TGTGCCAGCAGTGCAGGGACAGGGGGCTCTGAAGCTTTCTTT.

The chain employs TRBV23-1 and TRBJ2-3; 15 positions agree with TRBD2. Being an ORF, TRBV23-1 has a function that is uncertain. The CDR3 has 17 amino acids. Trimming removed 10 bases from V and 0 bases from J; junction bases left unmatched: 8. As DNA, the CDR3 is TGCGCCAACCCCGGGACTAGCGGGGGGCTTAGCACAGATACGCAGTATTTT. Translation gives CANPGTSGGLSTDTQYF.

This clone was seen a few times. This chain uses TRBV19 with TRBJ1-1; D remains unclear. CDR1 is LNHDA and CDR2 is SQIVND in the germline V gene (reference sequence). V was shortened by 3 bases and J by 7 bases, with 18 bases between the two germline ends. CDR3 length: 15 residues. CDR3: CASSMGSRRSGEAFF. CDR3 DNA: TGTGCCAGTAGTATGGGAAGCCGGCGATCCGGTGAAGCTTTCTTT.

This chain joins TRBV7-3 and TRBJ2-7; the D call may be TRBD1 or TRBD2 (6 bases each). The V and J ends lost 5 bases and 4 bases respectively, with 12 bases between them. This CDR3 is built from 13 residues. Per germline, CDR1 SGHTA and CDR2 FQGTGA. CDR3 amino acids: CASSHGGGYEQYF. CDR3 coding DNA: TGTGCCAGCAGCCACGGGGGCGGGTACGAGCAGTACTTC.

This chain uses TRBV2 with TRBJ1-1; D call uncertain. V lost 5 bases to trimming and J lost 6 bases, with 13 bases between them. From germline, CDR1 is SNHLY and CDR2 FYNNEI. The CDR3 loop spans 13 amino acids. The CDR3 bases are TGTGCCAGCAGTCTTTCGGCCGGGGCTGAAGCTTTCTTT. Residues: CASSLSAGAEAFF. Filled out from reference TRBV2 and TRBJ1-1, the complete variable domain reads EPEVTQTPSHQVTQMGQEVILRCVPISNHLYFYWYRQILGQKVEFLVSFYNNEISEKSEIFDDQFSVERPDGSNFTLKIRSTKLEDSAMYFCASSLSAGAEAFFGQGTRLTVV.

The chain links TRBV7-6 to TRBJ2-5; 7 nucleotides line up with TRBD1. This CDR3 is built from 14 residues. Germline V lookup: CDR1 SGHVS, CDR2 FNYEAQ. V lost 1 base to trimming and J lost 5 bases; unmatched junction nucleotides: 4. The CDR3 region has the DNA TGTGCCAGCAGCTTAGAGGGGGCGCTGGAGACCCAGTACTTC. Amino acids: CASSLEGALETQYF.

The chain is built from TRBV6-4 and TRBJ2-2, with 9 bases that match TRBD2. CDR1 MRHNA and CDR2 SNTAGT come from the germline V gene. CDR3 length: 14 amino acids. V gave up 4 bases and J gave up 4 bases; unmatched junction bases: 1. For the CDR3, the DNA is TGTGCCAGCAGTGTACTAGCGGGCACCGGGGAGCTGTTTTTT. Amino acids: CASSVLAGTGELFF.